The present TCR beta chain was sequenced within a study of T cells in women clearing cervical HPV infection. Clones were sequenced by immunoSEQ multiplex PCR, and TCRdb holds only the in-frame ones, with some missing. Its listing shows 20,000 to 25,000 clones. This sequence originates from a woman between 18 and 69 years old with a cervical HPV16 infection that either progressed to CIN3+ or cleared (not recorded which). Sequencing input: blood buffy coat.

The DNA read from the CDR3 is TGCAGTGCTAGGCAACTAGCGGGCCTAGGCTACGAG. Translation gives CSARQLAGLGYE. The CDR3 as a whole reads CSARQLAGLGYEQYF. J is TRBJ2-7 and V is TRBV20-1, with 9 bases lining up with TRBD2. The read finishes 3 residues shy of the CDR3 end, and the germline J gene is used to complete it. From germline, CDR1 is DFQATT and CDR2 SNEGSKA (reference sequence). Trimming took 3 bases from V and 3 from J; bases not matched to a gene: 9. The CDR3 extends over 15 amino acids.